Listed below are T cell receptor beta chains from one sample, sequenced in a study of control samples from healthy donors and cancer patients. Clones were read by immunoSEQ multiplex PCR, and TCRdb kept only the in-frame ones, dropping some. In the table there are more than 35,000 clones, more than 70% of which are singletons. The source material was PBMCs. The source is a woman aged 55 to 70 with lung cancer. Both conserved end residues are part of each CDR3. A row's size may be missing; if present it is once, few, many or a size class.

j_call	clone_size	v_call	cdr3_aa
TRBJ2-1	NA	TRBV24-1	CATSDPTNSRNEQFF
TRBJ2-7	NA	TRBV10-3	CATRDLKFDEQYF
TRBJ1-2	few	TRBV28	CASKVAEQGGYGYTF
TRBJ1-1	NA	TRBV3-1/TRBV3-2	CASSQWGAANTEAFF
TRBJ1-1	few	TRBV6-5	CASSQGDRVRAFF
TRBJ1-2	few	TRBV19	CASSPDRQADGYTF
TRBJ1-1	NA	TRBV6-2/TRBV6-3	CASSRGGTAEAFF
TRBJ1-4	once	TRBV4-2	CASSQDSEGEKLFF
TRBJ2-2	NA	TRBV9	CASSGLAGGNTGELFF
TRBJ2-4	NA	TRBV30	CAWKWGRGKNIQYF
TRBJ2-7	NA	TRBV9	CASTPGRGLYEQYF
TRBJ2-7	few	TRBV4-3	CASSQDRGSYEQYF
TRBJ2-1	NA	TRBV10-3	CAISGPGTRGDEQFF
TRBJ1-1	NA	TRBV3-1/TRBV3-2	CASSQGGLNTEAFF
TRBJ2-4	once	TRBV7-3	CASSFTGPGNIQYF
TRBJ2-1	NA	TRBV12-3/TRBV12-4	CASSPYREQFF
TRBJ2-5	NA	TRBV2	CASSDGQGAHETQYF
TRBJ2-2	once	TRBV10-3	CAISDGTTNTGELFF
TRBJ1-2	NA	TRBV5-4	CASSLEGTYGYTF
TRBJ1-1	few	TRBV19	CASRDRNTEAFF
TRBJ2-4	NA	TRBV7-2	CASSSDRNIQYF
TRBJ2-5	once	TRBV9	CASSVGGLQETQYF
TRBJ2-7	NA	TRBV19	CASSAGAGAREQYF
TRBJ2-1	NA	TRBV12-5	CASCRGTGVYNEQFF
TRBJ2-7	NA	TRBV9	CASSVDLAGGVGEQYF
TRBJ2-5	few	TRBV4-3	CASSQDLASGQETQYF
TRBJ2-6	NA	TRBV28	CATLRDSPSGANVLTF
TRBJ2-7	NA	TRBV28	CASSPGTGDSREQYF
TRBJ2-3	NA	TRBV7-9	CASSLSGGAGDTQYF
TRBJ1-1	once	TRBV12-3/TRBV12-4	CASSKGLQAFF
TRBJ2-5	NA	TRBV4-1	CASSQSYETQYF
TRBJ2-7	NA	TRBV4-3	CASSQGDTGQTRYEQYF
TRBJ2-7	NA	TRBV18	CASSSDYEQYF
TRBJ1-3	once	TRBV12-3/TRBV12-4	CASLTDGNTIYF
TRBJ2-3	NA	TRBV3-1/TRBV3-2	CASSPRASGRGTDTQYF
TRBJ2-7	NA	TRBV6-6	CASSYLLVLYEQYF
TRBJ2-7	NA	TRBV30	CAWSAGRGLYEQYF
TRBJ2-7	NA	TRBV5-6	CASSLKSSVPYEQYF
TRBJ2-5	NA	TRBV2	CASSGQGAETQYF
TRBJ1-5	medium-sized	TRBV7-9	CASSPHSNQPQHF
TRBJ2-1	NA	TRBV7-9	CAGRGLYNEQFF
TRBJ2-6	NA	TRBV27	CASSHISGANVLTF
TRBJ2-5	NA	TRBV12-3/TRBV12-4	CASMKLDQETQYF
TRBJ2-3	NA	TRBV7-3	CASSVGDTQYF
TRBJ2-2	once	TRBV27	CASSLGAGFGNTGELFF
TRBJ1-3	NA	TRBV9	CASSVAQGSGNTIYF
TRBJ2-1	NA	TRBV9	CASSVVASGVSSYNEQFF
TRBJ1-2	NA	TRBV10-3	CAISDRTSNHGYTF
TRBJ1-6	NA	TRBV7-3	CASSSQGMDNSPLHF
TRBJ1-2	NA	TRBV4-1	CASNSRPLMKGQGDYGYTF
TRBJ2-7	NA	TRBV18	CASSSLQGSDTYEQYF
TRBJ2-2	NA	TRBV2	CASTPRGTGELFF
TRBJ2-1	NA	TRBV5-1	CASSLTLTSGGDEQFF
TRBJ1-2	once	TRBV7-9	CASNLEGDYGYTF
TRBJ2-1	once	TRBV20-1	CSASKVAGGPSEQFF
TRBJ2-2	NA	TRBV19	CASSIMGNTGELFF